This TCR beta chain was identified in a study of Ad26.COV2.S vaccination and SARS-CoV-2 variants. Overall study: Once or twice, 56 days apart, Ad26.COV2.S was delivered intramuscularly. The study's findings and limits: There was a possibility that the TCR breadth and depth analyses underestimated total T cell responses. Reported findings describe substantial breadth in spike-specific CD8+ and CD4+ T cell responses following vaccination.

Noted treatment: some 19 received Ad26.COV2.S at low or high dose, single or two shots; a few received placebo; per-sample allocation not given. Each sample was drawn 63 days after the first injection (of vaccine or placebo). Germline V CDR1 and CDR2: SGHVS, FQNEAQ. The CDR3 contains 14 residues. V was clipped by 5 bases and J by 8 bases, with 18 bases between them. A word on this clone: Its specificity is unknown.

Libraries were prepared by immunoSEQ multiplex PCR; TCRdb keeps only in-frame clonotypes and omits some of them. The sample has around 270,000 clones; roughly 85% are singletons. The chain links TRBV7-8 to TRBJ1-1; D may be TRBD1 (6 bases). This clonotype was sampled from a person between 18 and 65 years old who received the Ad26.COV2.S COVID-19 vaccine or a placebo. Sequencing was performed on peripheral blood, taken in a trial of Ad26.COV2.S vaccine versus placebo. CDR3 in DNA: TGTGCCAGCAGCGTTAAAAAAAAGGACAGCGAAGCTTTCTTT. It translates to CASSVKKKDSEAFF.